A selection of T cell receptor beta chains follows, all from one sample in a study of Graves' ophthalmopathy and Graves' hyperthyroidism. Via MiXCR, TCRdb re-called the multiplex PCR reads, giving one row per CDR3 protein. The table shows 650,000 to 900,000 distinct CDR3 sequences, with around 40% occurring only once. Material: peripheral blood. The receptors here all came from an adult man with Graves' ophthalmopathy. Both conserved end residues are part of each CDR3. The order of the fields is D gene, J gene, clone size, V gene, CDR3 DNA, CDR3 protein. The D gene is left open where the match is weak. Only some rows state a clone size, as once, few, many or a class for expanded clones.

>TRBD1|TRBJ2-7|NA|TRBV19
TGTGCCAGTAGTGTTTCGGGGACAGGCCGAAGGGCTGTCGAGCAGTACTTC
CASSVSGTGRRAVEQYF
>NA|TRBJ1-3|NA|TRBV11-2
TGTGCCAGCAGCTTAGTGTTGGGCGTAATCTCTGGAAACACCATATATTTT
CASSLVLGVISGNTIYF
>TRBD2|TRBJ2-5|NA|TRBV12-3/TRBV12-4
TGTGCCAGCACCTCGGGGTGGACTAGCGGGACACAAGAGACCCAGTACTTC
CASTSGWTSGTQETQYF
>NA|TRBJ1-2|few|TRBV4-3
TGCGCCAGCAGCCACGGGGTGCTGCGAGCTAACTATGGCTACACCTTC
CASSHGVLRANYGYTF
>NA|TRBJ1-3|NA|TRBV25-1
TGTGCCAGGAGTTTGTCACAGGCATCCTCTGGAAACACCATATATTTT
CARSLSQASSGNTIYF
>NA|TRBJ2-2|NA|TRBV7-2
TGTGCCAGCAGGCAGAGGGGGGCAGAGACCGGGGAGCTGTTTTTT
CASRQRGAETGELFF
>TRBD1|TRBJ2-7|many|TRBV7-2
TGTGCCAGCAGCTTAGACGTCAGGGGGCGCGACGAGCAGTACTTC
CASSLDVRGRDEQYF
>NA|TRBJ1-5|many|TRBV7-3
TGTGCCAGCAGCTTATGGCCCCAGGGGAATCGGGGCAATCAGCCCCAGCATTTT
CASSLWPQGNRGNQPQHF
>TRBD1|TRBJ1-5|NA|TRBV24-1
TGTGCCAGCAGTTACTCGCTTGGACAGGGTGGAGGGCAGCCCCAGCATTTT
CASSYSLGQGGGQPQHF
>NA|TRBJ1-1|NA|TRBV5-4
TGTGCCAGCAGCGCCCTTGTGGTGGCTTCGAACACTGAAGCTTTCTTT
CASSALVVASNTEAFF
>NA|TRBJ2-6|many|TRBV20-1
TGCAGTGCTCAGGGGTATGGGGCCAACGTCCTGACTTTC
CSAQGYGANVLTF
>NA|TRBJ2-5|many|TRBV20-1
TGCAGTGCTAGAGATCCCAGGGTGCAAGAGACCCAGTACTTC
CSARDPRVQETQYF
>TRBD2|TRBJ2-5|NA|TRBV29-1
TGCACCCTCGGGGGGGGAACGGAGACCCAGTACTTC
CTLGGGTETQYF
>TRBD1|TRBJ1-2|NA|TRBV29-1
TGCAGTCGGGACAGGGAAAACTATGGCTACACCTTC
CSRDRENYGYTF
>TRBD1|TRBJ2-2|NA|TRBV15
TGTGCCACCCGACTGGACAGGGGGCTCACCGGGGAGCTGTTTTTT
CATRLDRGLTGELFF
>TRBD1|TRBJ1-2|few|TRBV9
TGTGCCAGCAGCGAGACAAAAGAGGCAGGGGGCGAGTACTATGGCTACACCTTC
CASSETKEAGGEYYGYTF
>NA|TRBJ1-1|NA|TRBV29-1
TGCAGCTTAGTTGGGTTTGACGCAGAAGCTTTCTTT
CSLVGFDAEAFF
>NA|TRBJ1-2|NA|TRBV29-1
TGCAGCGTTGAAGATCTGGAAAGGGCGTGTGGCTACATCTTC
CSVEDLERACGYIF
>NA|TRBJ1-2|many|TRBV29-1
TGCAGCGTCCGAGGTTTTAACTATGGCTACACCTTC
CSVRGFNYGYTF
>TRBD1|TRBJ1-5|NA|TRBV15
TGTGCCACCAGCAGAGTCATCTGGAAAGGGGGGACAGGGGATCAGCCCCAGCATTTT
CATSRVIWKGGTGDQPQHF
>NA|TRBJ1-2|few|TRBV6-4
TGTGCCAGCAGCCCGTACCAGGACAGAAACTATGGCTACACCTTC
CASSPYQDRNYGYTF
>NA|TRBJ2-5|few|TRBV19
TGTGCCAGTAGTAACTGGACGTCCCAAGAGACCCAGTACTTC
CASSNWTSQETQYF
>NA|TRBJ2-5|many|TRBV5-1
TGCGCCAGCAGCATAGGAGGGGTAGCAGAGACCCAGTACTTC
CASSIGGVAETQYF
>TRBD1|TRBJ2-5|many|TRBV7-9
TGTGCCAGCAGCTTGGTAGGGACAGGCCAAAGCGGGACCCAGTACTTC
CASSLVGTGQSGTQYF
>NA|TRBJ2-2|NA|TRBV7-2
TGTGCCAGCAGTTTATTTGCGGGGGCCCCCACCGGGGAGCTGTTTTTT
CASSLFAGAPTGELFF
>NA|TRBJ2-5|NA|TRBV7-2
TGTGCCAGCAGCTCCGCAATTTATGGCGGGGGCACGGAGACCCAGTACTTC
CASSSAIYGGGTETQYF
>NA|TRBJ2-7|once|TRBV9
TGTGCCATCAGTTTAACCCGGAAGCAGTACTTC
CAISLTRKQYF
>NA|TRBJ2-2|NA|TRBV25-1
TGTGCCAGCAGTGAATTTGGGGCATTTTTCCCGAACACCGGGGGGCTGTTTTTT
CASSEFGAFFPNTGGLFF
>TRBD1|TRBJ1-6|many|TRBV2
TGTGCCAGCAGTGGGTGGAGGACAGGCAGAGGTTCACCCCTCCACTTT
CASSGWRTGRGSPLHF
>NA|TRBJ1-2|few|TRBV20-1
TGCAGTGCTACTGGACAAGAGTATGGCTACACCTTC
CSATGQEYGYTF
>NA|TRBJ1-5|NA|TRBV7-9
TGTGCCAGTAGCGTCCGTTCGGGGGGAAGATACAATCAGCCCCAGCATTTT
CASSVRSGGRYNQPQHF
>NA|TRBJ2-2|NA|TRBV7-9
TGTGCCAGCAGTGACTGGGGAACCGGGGAGCTGTTTTTT
CASSDWGTGELFF
>TRBD2|TRBJ2-7|NA|TRBV25-1
TGTGCCAGCAGTGTACCGGGACTAGGATCCTACGAGCAGTACTTC
CASSVPGLGSYEQYF
>TRBD1|TRBJ2-5|NA|TRBV9
TGTGCCAGCAGCGTAGCTACCACAGGGGAAGAGACCCAGTACTTC
CASSVATTGEETQYF
>NA|TRBJ2-7|few|TRBV20-1
TGCAGTGCTAGAGGGACAGTGAACGAGCAGTACTTC
CSARGTVNEQYF
>NA|TRBJ1-1|many|TRBV29-1
TGCAGCGCCCGGGTGAACACTGAAGCTTTCTTT
CSARVNTEAFF
>TRBD1|TRBJ2-2|few|TRBV7-8
TGTGCCAGCAGCCTTTGGACAGGGTCGGGGACCGGGGAGCTGTTTTTT
CASSLWTGSGTGELFF
>NA|TRBJ2-7|NA|TRBV11-2
TGTGCCAGCAGCCAAAGCTACGGAACCCAACGCTACGAGCAGTACTTC
CASSQSYGTQRYEQYF
>TRBD1|TRBJ1-2|NA|TRBV29-1
TGCAGCGTCCAGGGGGCTAACTATGGCTACACCTTC
CSVQGANYGYTF
>NA|TRBJ1-6|many|TRBV7-2
TGTGCCAGCAGCTTTTCGGGACGGTATAATTCACCCCTCCACTTT
CASSFSGRYNSPLHF
>TRBD2|TRBJ2-1|NA|TRBV24-1
TGTGCCACCAGTGACCCCGGGACTAGCGGGAGTTACAATGAGCAGTTCTTC
CATSDPGTSGSYNEQFF
>TRBD2|TRBJ2-1|NA|TRBV2
TGTGCCAGCAGCGGGACTAGCGGGCTGGGGAATGAGCAGTTCTTC
CASSGTSGLGNEQFF
>NA|TRBJ1-2|NA|TRBV2
TGTGCCAGCAGTCACACGCCGAGCTCCTATGGCTACACCTTC
CASSHTPSSYGYTF
>TRBD1|TRBJ1-2|NA|TRBV10-3
TGTGCCATCAGTGACTCCGGGACAGGGATCGGTGGCTACACCTTC
CAISDSGTGIGGYTF
>TRBD1|TRBJ2-7|NA|TRBV2
TGTGCCAGTAGTGTAGACAGGGGAACTGACGAGCAGTACTTC
CASSVDRGTDEQYF
>NA|TRBJ1-6|NA|TRBV10-3
TGTGCCAGCAGCACCCGGGGTGGAAGTTCACCCCTCCACTTT
CASSTRGGSSPLHF
>TRBD2|TRBJ2-5|NA|TRBV25-1
TGTGCCAGCAGTGGACTGGGGGGGGAGACCCAGTACTTC
CASSGLGGETQYF
>TRBD1|TRBJ2-5|NA|TRBV11-2
TGTGCCAGCAGCTACGGACAGGGGAGACAGACCCAGTACTTC
CASSYGQGRQTQYF